This is a list of T cell receptor beta chains from one sample in a study of blood T cells in healthy people across ages. TCRdb processed the 5' RACE reads anew with MiXCR; each CDR3 protein has one entry. The repertoire holds more than 500,000 distinct CDR3 sequences, with 25% to 30% as singletons. Sequenced material: blood. These receptor sequences come from a woman in her seventies in good health. Both conserved end residues are part of each CDR3. The D gene is left open where the match is weak. Size values are once, few and many counts, or a class for expanded clones, and some rows have none.

abundance: NA
v_gene: TRBV5-1
j_gene: TRBJ2-2
d_gene: TRBD1
CDR3aa: CASRAGTGGPGELFF
CDR3nt: TGCGCCAGCAGAGCCGGGACAGGGGGTCCCGGGGAGCTGTTTTTT

abundance: NA
v_gene: TRBV6-2/TRBV6-3
j_gene: TRBJ2-3
d_gene: NA
CDR3aa: CASSYGRITDTQYF
CDR3nt: TGTGCCAGCAGTTACGGGAGGATCACAGATACGCAGTATTTT

abundance: few
v_gene: TRBV29-1
j_gene: TRBJ2-3
d_gene: NA
CDR3aa: CSVEHVLETGGPTDTQYF
CDR3nt: TGCAGCGTTGAGCACGTATTAGAAACGGGGGGCCCAACAGATACGCAGTATTTT

abundance: NA
v_gene: TRBV20-1
j_gene: TRBJ1-4
d_gene: NA
CDR3aa: CSARRPNEKLFF
CDR3nt: TGCAGTGCTAGAAGACCCAATGAAAAACTGTTTTTT

abundance: NA
v_gene: TRBV9
j_gene: TRBJ2-3
d_gene: TRBD2
CDR3aa: CASGSERLAATGTQYF
CDR3nt: TGTGCCAGCGGTTCAGAGAGGCTAGCGGCCACAGGTACGCAGTATTTT

abundance: few
v_gene: TRBV12-3/TRBV12-4
j_gene: TRBJ1-2
d_gene: TRBD1
CDR3aa: CASSFRGQGSSTF
CDR3nt: TGTGCCAGCAGTTTCAGGGGACAGGGGAGTAGCACCTTC

abundance: NA
v_gene: TRBV3-1
j_gene: TRBJ1-5
d_gene: TRBD1
CDR3aa: CASSHGQGGQPQHF
CDR3nt: TGTGCCAGCAGCCACGGACAGGGAGGCCAGCCCCAGCATTTT

abundance: few
v_gene: TRBV20-1
j_gene: TRBJ1-4
d_gene: NA
CDR3aa: CSTQATNEKLFF
CDR3nt: TGCAGTACACAGGCCACTAATGAAAAACTGTTTTTT

abundance: NA
v_gene: TRBV20-1
j_gene: TRBJ2-7
d_gene: TRBD2
CDR3aa: CSVPTSGHYEQYF
CDR3nt: TGCAGTGTACCGACTAGCGGACACTACGAGCAGTACTTC

abundance: NA
v_gene: TRBV20-1
j_gene: TRBJ1-6
d_gene: TRBD1
CDR3aa: CSALQIQGSGYWSPLHF
CDR3nt: TGCAGTGCTCTCCAAATACAGGGGTCGGGATATTGGTCACCCCTCCACTTT

abundance: NA
v_gene: TRBV7-2
j_gene: TRBJ2-5
d_gene: NA
CDR3aa: CASSLGIYQETQYF
CDR3nt: TGTGCCAGCAGCTTGGGGATATACCAAGAGACCCAGTACTTC

abundance: NA
v_gene: TRBV5-1
j_gene: TRBJ2-1
d_gene: TRBD1
CDR3aa: CASSPPDRGEGEQFF
CDR3nt: TGCGCCAGCAGCCCCCCGGACAGGGGCGAAGGTGAGCAGTTCTTC

abundance: few
v_gene: TRBV3-1
j_gene: TRBJ2-3
d_gene: TRBD2
CDR3aa: CASSQDSGLLKADTQYF
CDR3nt: TGTGCCAGCAGCCAAGATTCGGGACTACTGAAGGCAGATACGCAGTATTTT

abundance: few
v_gene: TRBV15
j_gene: TRBJ1-4
d_gene: TRBD1
CDR3aa: CATSRDRQGGEKLFF
CDR3nt: TGTGCCACCAGCAGAGATCGACAGGGTGGAGAAAAACTATTTTTT

abundance: NA
v_gene: TRBV5-1
j_gene: TRBJ2-3
d_gene: TRBD2
CDR3aa: CASSWGGSGGLRDTQYF
CDR3nt: TGCGCCAGCAGCTGGGGGGGGAGCGGGGGCCTCCGGGATACGCAGTATTTT

abundance: few
v_gene: TRBV12-3/TRBV12-4
j_gene: TRBJ1-4
d_gene: NA
CDR3aa: CASSLDAQGMEERLFF
CDR3nt: TGTGCCAGCAGTTTAGATGCCCAGGGAATGGAGGAAAGACTGTTTTTT

abundance: NA
v_gene: TRBV29-1
j_gene: TRBJ2-1
d_gene: NA
CDR3aa: CSVTGQAYNEQFF
CDR3nt: TGCAGCGTTACAGGGCAAGCTTACAATGAGCAGTTCTTC

abundance: NA
v_gene: TRBV7-3
j_gene: TRBJ2-5
d_gene: NA
CDR3aa: CASSPSLNRETQYF
CDR3nt: TGTGCCAGCAGCCCGTCTCTAAACCGAGAGACCCAGTACTTC

abundance: few
v_gene: TRBV7-9
j_gene: TRBJ1-5
d_gene: NA
CDR3aa: CASSLGQSSGNQPQHF
CDR3nt: TGTGCCAGCAGCTTAGGACAGTCCTCGGGCAATCAGCCCCAGCATTTT

abundance: few
v_gene: TRBV12-3/TRBV12-4
j_gene: TRBJ1-4
d_gene: NA
CDR3aa: CASSLRRGTANEKLFF
CDR3nt: TGTGCCAGCAGTTTAAGGCGCGGCACCGCGAATGAAAAACTGTTTTTT

abundance: NA
v_gene: TRBV29-1
j_gene: TRBJ2-1
d_gene: TRBD1
CDR3aa: CSVGQGPYNEQFF
CDR3nt: TGCAGCGTCGGACAGGGACCATACAATGAGCAGTTCTTC

abundance: NA
v_gene: TRBV10-3
j_gene: TRBJ1-2
d_gene: NA
CDR3aa: CAISELGANYGYTF
CDR3nt: TGTGCCATCAGTGAGTTGGGGGCAAACTATGGCTACACCTTC

abundance: NA
v_gene: TRBV15
j_gene: TRBJ2-7
d_gene: NA
CDR3aa: CATSREGPGMTSYEQYF
CDR3nt: TGTGCCACCAGCAGAGAAGGACCGGGCATGACCTCCTACGAGCAGTACTTC

abundance: NA
v_gene: TRBV6-5
j_gene: TRBJ1-2
d_gene: NA
CDR3aa: CASRHDGYFIYGYTF
CDR3nt: TGTGCCAGCAGGCACGATGGCTATTTTATATATGGCTACACCTTC

abundance: NA
v_gene: TRBV20-1
j_gene: TRBJ2-1
d_gene: TRBD2
CDR3aa: CSARVLAESRPYNEQFF
CDR3nt: TGCAGTGCTAGAGTCCTAGCGGAGAGTCGGCCCTACAATGAGCAGTTCTTC

abundance: few
v_gene: TRBV5-1
j_gene: TRBJ2-1
d_gene: NA
CDR3aa: CASSLASGGGGYNEQFF
CDR3nt: TGCGCCAGCAGCTTGGCCTCAGGGGGCGGGGGGTACAATGAGCAGTTCTTC

abundance: NA
v_gene: TRBV5-1
j_gene: TRBJ1-1
d_gene: NA
CDR3aa: CASSLWKNAEALF
CDR3nt: TGCGCCAGCAGCTTATGGAAGAACGCTGAAGCTCTCTTT

abundance: few
v_gene: TRBV20-1
j_gene: TRBJ2-3
d_gene: TRBD2
CDR3aa: CSAWGLAGSDTQYF
CDR3nt: TGCAGTGCCTGGGGACTAGCGGGTTCAGATACGCAGTATTTT

abundance: few
v_gene: TRBV29-1
j_gene: TRBJ1-1
d_gene: TRBD1
CDR3aa: CSVDRQGGVNTEAFF
CDR3nt: TGCAGCGTCGACCGACAGGGAGGGGTGAACACTGAAGCTTTCTTT

abundance: few
v_gene: TRBV18
j_gene: TRBJ2-5
d_gene: NA
CDR3aa: CASSSTRGETQYF
CDR3nt: TGTGCCAGCTCATCTACAAGGGGTGAGACCCAGTACTTC

abundance: few
v_gene: TRBV20-1
j_gene: TRBJ2-5
d_gene: TRBD1
CDR3aa: CSAYRGPKQETQYF
CDR3nt: TGCAGTGCTTACAGGGGACCTAAGCAAGAGACCCAGTACTTC

abundance: NA
v_gene: TRBV12-3/TRBV12-4
j_gene: TRBJ2-5
d_gene: TRBD1
CDR3aa: CASRSGTGERETQYF
CDR3nt: TGTGCCAGCAGATCCGGGACAGGGGAGCGGGAGACCCAGTACTTC